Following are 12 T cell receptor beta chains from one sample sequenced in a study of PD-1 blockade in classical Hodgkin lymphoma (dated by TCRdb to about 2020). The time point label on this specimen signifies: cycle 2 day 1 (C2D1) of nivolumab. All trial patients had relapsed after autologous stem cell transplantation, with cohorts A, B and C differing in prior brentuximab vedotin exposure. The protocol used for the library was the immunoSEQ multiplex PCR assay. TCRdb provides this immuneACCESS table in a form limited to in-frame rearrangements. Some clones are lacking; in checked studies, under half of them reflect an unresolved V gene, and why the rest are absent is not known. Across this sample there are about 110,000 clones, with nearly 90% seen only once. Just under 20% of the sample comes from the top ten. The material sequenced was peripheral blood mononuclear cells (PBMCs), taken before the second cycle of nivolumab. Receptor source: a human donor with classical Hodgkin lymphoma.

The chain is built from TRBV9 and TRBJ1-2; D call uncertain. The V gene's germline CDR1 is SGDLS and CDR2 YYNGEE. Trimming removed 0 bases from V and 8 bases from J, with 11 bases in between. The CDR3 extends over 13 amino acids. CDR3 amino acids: CASSVGEMAGYTF. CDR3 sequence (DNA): TGTGCCAGCAGCGTAGGGGAGATGGCCGGCTACACCTTC.

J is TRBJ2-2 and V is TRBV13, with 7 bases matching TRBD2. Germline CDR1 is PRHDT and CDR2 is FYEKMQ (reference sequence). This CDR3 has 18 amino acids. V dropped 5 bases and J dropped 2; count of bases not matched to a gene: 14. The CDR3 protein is CASSLNYFGTTNTGELFF. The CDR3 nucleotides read TGTGCCAGCAGCCTAAATTATTTCGGGACTACAAACACCGGGGAGCTGTTTTTT.

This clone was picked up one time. The CDR3 coding sequence is TGTGCCAGCAGTTACGGGGGAAATCAGCCCCAGCATTTT. Translating gives CASSYGGNQPQHF. The chain joins TRBV6-6 to TRBJ1-5, with D possibly TRBD1 on 5 matching bases. Trimming shortened V by 2 bases and J by 4 bases, and 6 bases separated the two germline ends. Germline V gene sequence: CDR1 MNHNY, CDR2 SVGAGI (reference sequence). There are 13 residues in the CDR3.

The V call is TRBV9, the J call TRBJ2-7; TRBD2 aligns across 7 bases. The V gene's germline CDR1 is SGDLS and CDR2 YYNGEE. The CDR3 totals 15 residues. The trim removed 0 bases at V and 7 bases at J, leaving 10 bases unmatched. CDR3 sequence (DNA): TGTGCCAGCAGCGTAGGGGCGCGGGAGATGTCGGAGCAGTACTTC. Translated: CASSVGAREMSEQYF. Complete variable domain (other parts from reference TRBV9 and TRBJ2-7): DSGVTQTPKHLITATGQRVTLRCSPRSGDLSVYWYQQSLDQGLQFLIQYYNGEERAKGNILERFSAQQFPDLHSELNLSSLELGDSALYFCASSVGAREMSEQYFGPGTRLTVT.

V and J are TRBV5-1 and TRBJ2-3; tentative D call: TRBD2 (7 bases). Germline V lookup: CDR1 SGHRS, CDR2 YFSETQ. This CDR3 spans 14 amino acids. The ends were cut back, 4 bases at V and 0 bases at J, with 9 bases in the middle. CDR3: CASSRGASTDTQYF. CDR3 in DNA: TGCGCCAGCAGCCGGGGGGCTAGCACAGATACGCAGTATTTT.

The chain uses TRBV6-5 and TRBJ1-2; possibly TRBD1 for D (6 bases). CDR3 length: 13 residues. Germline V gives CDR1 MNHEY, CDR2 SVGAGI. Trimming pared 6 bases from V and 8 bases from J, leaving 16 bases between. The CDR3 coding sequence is TGTGCCAGCAGCCAGGACAGTCTCGTCGGCTACACCTTC. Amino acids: CASSQDSLVGYTF.

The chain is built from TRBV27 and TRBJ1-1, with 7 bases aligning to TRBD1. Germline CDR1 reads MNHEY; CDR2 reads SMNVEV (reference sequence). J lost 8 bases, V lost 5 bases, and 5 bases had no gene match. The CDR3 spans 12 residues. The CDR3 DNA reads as TGTGCCAGCAGTCTAGCAGGGGGGGAAGCTTTCTTT. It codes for CASSLAGGEAFF.

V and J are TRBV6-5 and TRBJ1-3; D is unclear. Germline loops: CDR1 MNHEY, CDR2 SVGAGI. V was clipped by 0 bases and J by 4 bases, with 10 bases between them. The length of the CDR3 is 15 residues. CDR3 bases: TGTGCCAGCAGTTACTCAGGAGGGAGAGGAAACACCATATATTTT. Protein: CASSYSGGRGNTIYF.

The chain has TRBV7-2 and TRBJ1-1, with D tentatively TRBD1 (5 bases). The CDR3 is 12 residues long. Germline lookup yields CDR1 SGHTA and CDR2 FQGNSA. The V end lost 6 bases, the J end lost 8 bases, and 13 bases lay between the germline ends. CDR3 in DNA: TGTGCCAGCAGGGCGGGGCCCCGCGAAGCTTTCTTT. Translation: CASRAGPREAFF.

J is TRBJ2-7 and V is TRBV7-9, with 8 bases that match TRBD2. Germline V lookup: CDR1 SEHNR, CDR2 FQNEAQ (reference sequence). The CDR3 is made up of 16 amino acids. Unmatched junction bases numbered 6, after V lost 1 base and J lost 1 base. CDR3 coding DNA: TGTGCCAGCAGCTTAGTAACGGGAGGGGTATCCTACGAGCAGTACTTC. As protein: CASSLVTGGVSYEQYF.

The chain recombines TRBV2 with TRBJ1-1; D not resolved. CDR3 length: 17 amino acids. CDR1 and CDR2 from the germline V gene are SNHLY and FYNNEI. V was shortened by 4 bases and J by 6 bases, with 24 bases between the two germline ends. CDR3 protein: CASSVLEHELGSPEAFF. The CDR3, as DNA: TGTGCCAGCAGTGTTCTGGAACACGAGTTAGGGTCGCCTGAAGCTTTCTTT.

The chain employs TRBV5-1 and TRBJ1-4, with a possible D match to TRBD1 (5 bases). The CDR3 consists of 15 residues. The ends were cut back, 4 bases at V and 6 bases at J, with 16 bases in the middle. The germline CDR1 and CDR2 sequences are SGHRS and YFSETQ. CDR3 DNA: TGCGCCAGCAGCACCGCGGGACGTGTGGATGAAAAACTGTTTTTT. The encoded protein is CASSTAGRVDEKLFF.